Below are 20 T cell receptor beta chains sequenced from a single sample in a study of blood T cell repertoires in COVID-19. Data came from immunoSEQ multiplex PCR; TCRdb stores just in-frame clones and leaves some out. The table includes about 320,000 clones, approximately 90% detected once. The sample comprised PBMCs or T cells enriched from blood (not recorded which). Source of these receptors: a woman aged 25 to 39 who had been exposed to COVID-19.

This clone is a singleton in its sample. J is TRBJ1-6 and V is TRBV3-1 (or the pseudogene TRBV3-2); the D is unclear. The V end lost 4 bases, the J end lost 6 bases, and 7 bases lay between the germline ends. This CDR3 is 13 amino acids long. Germline values: CDR1 LGHDT, CDR2 YNNKEL (reference sequence). CDR3 residues: CASSPGSNSPLHF. In DNA form, the CDR3 reads TGTGCCAGCAGCCCCGGGTCTAATTCACCCCTCCACTTT.

The chain couples TRBV6-1 to TRBJ1-2, with D perhaps matching TRBD1 (5 bases). This CDR3 has 15 residues. V was clipped by 2 bases and J by 1 base, with 11 bases between them. In germline, CDR1 is MNHNS, CDR2 SASEGT. CDR3 sequence (DNA): TGTGCCAGCAGTGAATTCGGGGGATTTAACTATGGCTACACCTTC. Amino acid sequence: CASSEFGGFNYGYTF.

The gene calls are TRBV24-1 and TRBJ2-1; 7 bases are shared with TRBD2. Unmatched junction bases numbered 8, after V lost 3 bases and J lost 4 bases. The CDR3 is made up of 16 amino acids. Germline loops: CDR1 KGHDR, CDR2 SFDVKD. The CDR3 DNA follows: TGTGCCACCAGTGATCCAGAGAGCGGGGTTTACAATGAGCAGTTCTTC. Encoded protein: CATSDPESGVYNEQFF.

The chain uses TRBV6-5 and TRBJ1-2; 10 nucleotides line up with TRBD1. The CDR3 extends over 16 amino acids. V dropped 2 bases and J dropped 4; count of bases not matched to a gene: 7. CDR1 MNHEY and CDR2 SVGAGI come from the germline V gene. CDR3 amino acids: CASSYLRQGAPYGYTF. For the CDR3, the DNA is TGTGCCAGCAGTTACCTCAGACAGGGGGCCCCCTATGGCTACACCTTC.

The chain is built from TRBV2 and TRBJ2-4; maybe TRBD1 (5 bases). Germline V gene data show CDR1 as SNHLY and CDR2 as FYNNEI. Trimming stripped 4 bases from V and 0 bases from J, with 10 bases between. CDR3 size: 15 residues. The chain's CDR3 is CASSGGRVAKNIQYF. The DNA of the CDR3 is TGTGCCAGCAGTGGGGGCAGGGTAGCCAAAAACATTCAGTACTTC.

The rearrangement joins TRBV7-9 to TRBJ2-5, with 9 bases that match TRBD2. The trim removed 1 base at V and 5 bases at J, leaving 5 bases unmatched. The CDR3 is made up of 15 amino acids. Germline loops: CDR1 SEHNR, CDR2 FQNEAQ (reference sequence). CDR3: CASSLVRGGLETQYF. DNA of the CDR3: TGTGCCAGCAGCTTAGTGCGGGGGGGCCTGGAGACCCAGTACTTC.

The V call is TRBV19, the J call TRBJ1-6; the D gene is possibly TRBD1 (5 bases). Germline CDR1 LNHDA, CDR2 SQIVND (reference sequence). The CDR3 loop spans 13 amino acids. V lost 6 bases to trimming and J lost 10 bases, with 13 bases between them. The CDR3 is CASSPGGLSPLHF. The CDR3 nucleotides are TGTGCCAGTAGCCCCGGGGGGTTATCACCCCTCCACTTT.

The J gene is TRBJ1-2, the V gene TRBV2; D is ambiguous. This CDR3 has 16 residues. Germline CDR1 SNHLY, CDR2 FYNNEI. V gave up 10 bases and J gave up 0 bases, with 21 bases separating them. CDR3 region: CATASGDPPPNYGYTF. DNA of the CDR3: TGTGCCACCGCATCAGGTGACCCACCACCTAACTATGGCTACACCTTC.

This chain joins TRBV5-1 and TRBJ2-7; maybe TRBD2 (6 bases). The V and J ends lost 2 bases and 6 bases respectively, with 18 bases between them. Germline CDR1 and CDR2: SGHRS and YFSETQ. This CDR3 has 15 amino acids. The CDR3: CASSFRDPMGGEQYF. The CDR3, as DNA: TGCGCCAGCAGCTTCCGGGACCCCATGGGGGGCGAGCAGTACTTC.

Only one count was recorded for this clone. This chain uses TRBV7-9 with TRBJ2-5, with D possibly TRBD1 on 5 matching bases. V was cut by 5 bases and J by 5 bases, with 15 bases left in between. The germline gives CDR1 SEHNR, CDR2 FQNEAQ (reference sequence). The CDR3 length is 14 residues. CDR3 loop: CASSPSVGQETQYF. CDR3 nucleotide sequence: TGTGCCAGCAGCCCGAGCGTGGGGCAGGAGACCCAGTACTTC.

The J gene is TRBJ2-1, the V gene TRBV27; 11 nucleotides align to TRBD2. Germline assignment: CDR1 MNHEY and CDR2 SMNVEV (reference sequence). J gave up 10 bases and V 6 bases, and 11 bases lay outside the gene matches. The CDR3 spans 15 residues. The chain's CDR3 is CASRAGTSGAYEQFF. Here the CDR3 DNA reads TGTGCCAGCAGAGCCGGGACTAGCGGTGCGTACGAGCAGTTCTTC.

This chain joins TRBV10-1 and TRBJ1-2; 7 positions match TRBD1. This CDR3 comprises 16 residues. CDR1 WNHNN and CDR2 SYGVQD come from the germline V gene (reference sequence). Trimming took 4 bases from V and 7 from J; bases not matched to a gene: 15. CDR3 coding DNA: TGCGCCAGCAGTGGGGGGCGAGGGCAGGGGGTATCTGGCTACACCTTC. Translating gives CASSGGRGQGVSGYTF.

This rearrangement joins TRBV13 to TRBJ2-5, with D perhaps matching TRBD1 (5 bases). The CDR3 extends over 14 amino acids. Germline assignment: CDR1 PRHDT and CDR2 FYEKMQ (reference sequence). With 5 bases removed from V and 1 base from J, the gap between germline ends came to 11 bases. The CDR3 protein is CASSVRQLQETQYF. In DNA form, the CDR3 reads TGTGCCAGCAGCGTGCGACAGCTCCAAGAGACCCAGTACTTC.

This chain links TRBV7-2 with TRBJ2-1; TRBD1 matches 8 bases. V lost 4 bases and J lost 12; bases outside the gene matches: 5. This CDR3 is built from 12 residues. Germline loops: CDR1 SGHTA, CDR2 FQGNSA. CDR3 loop: CASSYDTGGQFF. The DNA for the CDR3 is TGTGCCAGCAGCTACGATACAGGGGGGCAGTTCTTC.

The chain couples TRBV10-3 to TRBJ1-4; no firm D call. The CDR3 runs to 16 residues. Germline V gives CDR1 ENHRY, CDR2 SYGVKD. V dropped 3 bases and J dropped 3 bases, with 14 bases sitting between them. The CDR3 nucleotides read TGTGCCATCAGTGACCTTGGTCGTCAGGCTAATGAAAAACTGTTTTTT. Translating it yields CAISDLGRQANEKLFF.

This chain connects TRBV27 to TRBJ2-7; perhaps TRBD1 as D (6 bases). The V end lost 3 bases, the J end lost 4 bases, and 10 bases lay between the germline ends. Germline loops: CDR1 MNHEY, CDR2 SMNVEV (reference sequence). The length of the CDR3 is 13 residues. The CDR3 reads CASSFRGGYEQYF. The CDR3 DNA is TGTGCCAGCAGTTTCAGGGGTGGGTACGAGCAGTACTTC.

The CDR3 loop is CASSPGIFTDTQYF. The CDR3 coding sequence is TGTGCCAGCAGCCCGGGGATCTTCACAGATACGCAGTATTTT. J is TRBJ2-3 and V is TRBV11-2; TRBD2 might be the D (5 bases). CDR1 SGHAT and CDR2 FQNNGV come from the germline V gene. V gave up 5 bases and J gave up 2 bases, with 11 bases separating them. This CDR3 has 14 amino acids.

This chain joins TRBV30 and TRBJ1-2; D gene ambiguous. CDR1 GTSNPN and CDR2 SVGIG come from the germline V gene (reference sequence). The CDR3 consists of 14 residues. V was cut by 0 bases and J by 0 bases, with 8 bases left in between. The CDR3 coding sequence is TGTGCCTGGAGTGTTGCGGGAGCTAACTATGGCTACACCTTC. It translates to CAWSVAGANYGYTF.

The chain combines TRBV5-8 with TRBJ1-1, with D possibly being TRBD1 (6 bases). Germline assignment: CDR1 SGHTS and CDR2 YDEGEE. The CDR3 sequence is 15 residues long. The V and J ends lost 4 bases and 0 bases respectively, with 13 bases between them. This CDR3 reads CASSPRTALNTEAFF. CDR3 in DNA: TGTGCCAGCAGCCCCCGGACAGCCTTGAACACTGAAGCTTTCTTT.

The rearrangement links TRBV6-6 to TRBJ2-7; 9 nucleotides match TRBD1. This CDR3 has 15 residues. Germline lookup yields CDR1 MNHNY and CDR2 SVGAGI (reference sequence). V shed 0 bases, J shed 2 bases, and the junction held 2 bases outside the gene matches. CDR3 region: CASSYSGQGAYEQYF. The CDR3 DNA is TGTGCCAGCAGTTACTCGGGACAGGGAGCCTACGAGCAGTACTTC.